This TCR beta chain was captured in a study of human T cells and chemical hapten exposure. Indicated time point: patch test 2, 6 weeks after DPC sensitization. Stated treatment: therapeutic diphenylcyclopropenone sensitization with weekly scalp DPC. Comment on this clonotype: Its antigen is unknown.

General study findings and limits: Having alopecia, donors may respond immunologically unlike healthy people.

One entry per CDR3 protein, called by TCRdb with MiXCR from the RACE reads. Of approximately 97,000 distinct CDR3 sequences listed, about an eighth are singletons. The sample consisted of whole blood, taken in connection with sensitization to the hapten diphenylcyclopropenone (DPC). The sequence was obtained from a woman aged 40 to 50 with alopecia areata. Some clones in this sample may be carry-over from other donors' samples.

CDR3 sequence: CASSSGTGTGGLGSEAFF. The CDR3 coding sequence is TGTGCCAGCAGTTCCGGGACCGGGACAGGGGGCTTAGGGTCTGAAGCTTTCTTT. This sequence joins TRBV12-3 or TRBV12-4 and TRBJ1-1, with 12 bases matching TRBD1. The CDR3 totals 18 residues. After removal of 4 bases from V and 6 bases from J, the junction contained 15 bases not matched to a gene.